This TCR beta chain is from a study of CD8 T cells in Susac syndrome. Findings and limits, study-wide: Individuals included in the TCR sequencing and HLA analysis were acknowledged by the study to be relatively few in number.

Concerning this clonotype itself: Its antigen is as yet unknown.

CDR1 is SGHDT, CDR2 YYEEEE, per germline. This CDR3 spans 15 amino acids. Trimming pared 5 bases from V and 0 bases from J, leaving 9 bases between. With random hexamers, 0.5 to 1 ug RNA was reverse transcribed. The amplification used immunoSEQ multiplex PCR on TCR beta CDR3; it spanned 54 Vbeta and 13 Jbeta. TCRdb processed the immunoSEQ multiplex PCR reads anew with MiXCR; each CDR3 protein has one entry. The table shows about 290,000 distinct CDR3 sequences, with 65% to 90% occurring only once. TCR beta sequencing covered blood CD8+ and CD4+ T cells. The receptor was isolated from a human donor with multiple sclerosis. Sequenced: CD8+ T cells from PBMCs. This rearrangement joins TRBV5-6 to TRBJ2-6; tentative D call: TRBD2 (5 bases). The CDR3 loop reads CASRGLFSGANVLTF. The CDR3 bases are TGTGCCAGCAGAGGACTGTTCTCTGGGGCCAACGTCCTGACTTTC.